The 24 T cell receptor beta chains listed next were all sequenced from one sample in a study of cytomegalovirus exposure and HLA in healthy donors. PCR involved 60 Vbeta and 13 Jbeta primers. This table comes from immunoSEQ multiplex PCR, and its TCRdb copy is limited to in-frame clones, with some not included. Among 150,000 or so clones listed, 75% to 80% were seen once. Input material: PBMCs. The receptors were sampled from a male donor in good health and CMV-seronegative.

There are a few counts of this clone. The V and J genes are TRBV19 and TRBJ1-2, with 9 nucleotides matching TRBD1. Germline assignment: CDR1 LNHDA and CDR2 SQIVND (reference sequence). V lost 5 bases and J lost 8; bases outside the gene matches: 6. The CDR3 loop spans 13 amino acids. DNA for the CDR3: TGTGCCAGTAGTTCCGACAGGGGGAGAGGCTACACCTTC. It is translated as CASSSDRGRGYTF.

CDR3 sequence: CASRTTGQGWTPLHF. As DNA, the CDR3 is TGTGCCAGCAGGACAACCGGACAGGGTTGGACACCCCTCCACTTT. The rearrangement joins TRBV27 to TRBJ1-6; TRBD1 aligns across 8 bases. V shed 6 bases, J shed 11 bases, and the junction held 12 bases outside the gene matches. The V gene's germline CDR1 is MNHEY and CDR2 SMNVEV (reference sequence). The CDR3 loop spans 15 amino acids.

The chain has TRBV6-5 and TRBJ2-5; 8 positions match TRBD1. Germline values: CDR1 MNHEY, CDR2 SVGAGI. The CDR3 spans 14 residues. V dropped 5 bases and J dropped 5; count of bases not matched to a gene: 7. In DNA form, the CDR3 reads TGTGCCAGCAGTCCCAGACAGGGGAGGGAGACCCAGTACTTC. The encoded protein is CASSPRQGRETQYF.

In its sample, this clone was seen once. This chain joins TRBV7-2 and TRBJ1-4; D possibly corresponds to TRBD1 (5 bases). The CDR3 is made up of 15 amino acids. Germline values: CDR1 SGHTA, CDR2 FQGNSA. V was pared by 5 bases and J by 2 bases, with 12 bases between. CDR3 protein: CASSPTGGTNEKLFF. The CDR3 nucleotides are TGTGCCAGCAGCCCCACCGGGGGGACTAATGAAAAACTGTTTTTT.

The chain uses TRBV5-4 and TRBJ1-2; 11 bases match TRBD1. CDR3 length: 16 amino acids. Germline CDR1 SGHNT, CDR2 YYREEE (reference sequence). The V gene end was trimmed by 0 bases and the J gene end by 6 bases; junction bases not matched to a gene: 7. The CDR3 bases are TGTGCCAGCAGCTTGGCCCGGGACAGGGGGACGAATGGCTACACCTTC. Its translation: CASSLARDRGTNGYTF. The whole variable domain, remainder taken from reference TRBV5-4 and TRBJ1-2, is ETGVTQSPTHLIKTRGQQVTLRCSSQSGHNTVSWYQQALGQGPQFIFQYYREEENGRGNFPPRFSGLQFPNYSSELNVNALELDDSALYLCASSLARDRGTNGYTFGSGTRLTVV.

CDR3 in amino acids: CASSTTVRRTEAFF. Written as DNA, the CDR3 is TGTGCCAGCAGTACGACAGTTCGGCGGACTGAAGCTTTCTTT. The chain has TRBV6-5 and TRBJ1-1; D possibly corresponds to TRBD1 (5 bases). In germline, CDR1 is MNHEY, CDR2 SVGAGI. Trimming left V 5 bases short and J 5 bases short, with 15 bases between. This CDR3 region has 14 residues.

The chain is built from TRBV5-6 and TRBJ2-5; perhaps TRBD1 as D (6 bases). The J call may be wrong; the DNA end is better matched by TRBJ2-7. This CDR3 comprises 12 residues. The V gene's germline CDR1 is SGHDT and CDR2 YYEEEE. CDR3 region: CASSPRGYEQYF. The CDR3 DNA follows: TGTGCCAGCAGCCCCAGGGGCTACGAGCAGTACTTC.

The DNA of the CDR3 is TGTGCCAGCAGCTCCTACGGCCGGGGAGAGACCCAGTACTTC. It encodes CASSSYGRGETQYF. This chain connects TRBV7-2 to TRBJ2-5, with D maybe TRBD2 (5 bases). The CDR3 contains 14 residues. V gave up 4 bases and J gave up 4 bases, with 13 bases separating them. Per germline, CDR1 SGHTA and CDR2 FQGNSA.

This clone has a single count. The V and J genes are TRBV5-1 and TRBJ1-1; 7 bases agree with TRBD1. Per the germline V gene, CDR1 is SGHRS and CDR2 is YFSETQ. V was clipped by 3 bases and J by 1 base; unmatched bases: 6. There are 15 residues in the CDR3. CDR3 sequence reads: CASSSLGQTNTEAFF. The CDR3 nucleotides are TGCGCCAGCAGCTCCCTGGGACAGACGAACACTGAAGCTTTCTTT.

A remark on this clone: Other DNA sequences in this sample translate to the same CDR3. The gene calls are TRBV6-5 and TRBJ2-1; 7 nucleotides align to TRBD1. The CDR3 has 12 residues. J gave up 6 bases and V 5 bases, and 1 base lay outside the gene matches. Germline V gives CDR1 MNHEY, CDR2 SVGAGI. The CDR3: CASSRQGNEQFF. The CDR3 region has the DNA TGTGCCAGCAGTCGACAGGGCAATGAGCAGTTCTTC.

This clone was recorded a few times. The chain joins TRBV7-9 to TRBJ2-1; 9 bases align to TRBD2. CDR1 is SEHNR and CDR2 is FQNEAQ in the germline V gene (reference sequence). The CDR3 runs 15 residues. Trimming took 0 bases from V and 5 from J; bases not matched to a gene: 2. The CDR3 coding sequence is TGTGCCAGCAGCTTAGCGAGCGGGAGGAACAATGAGCAGTTCTTC. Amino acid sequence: CASSLASGRNNEQFF.

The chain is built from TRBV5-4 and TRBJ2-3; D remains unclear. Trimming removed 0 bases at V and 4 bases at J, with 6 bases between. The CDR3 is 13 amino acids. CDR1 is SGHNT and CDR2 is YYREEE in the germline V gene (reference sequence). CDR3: CASSLAGSDTQYF. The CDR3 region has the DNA TGTGCCAGCAGCTTGGCCGGGTCAGATACGCAGTATTTT.

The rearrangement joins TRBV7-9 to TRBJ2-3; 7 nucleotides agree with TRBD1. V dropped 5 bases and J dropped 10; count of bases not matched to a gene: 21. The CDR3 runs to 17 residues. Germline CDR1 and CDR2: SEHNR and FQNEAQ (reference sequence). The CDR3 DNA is TGTGCCAGCAGCGCCTCACCAAGAGGACCCCCCACAGGGGCGCAGTATTTT. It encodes CASSASPRGPPTGAQYF.

Here the CDR3 DNA reads TGCGCCAGCCGGCCAGACAGGATGAACACTGAAGCTTTCTTT. Encoded protein: CASRPDRMNTEAFF. The chain uses TRBV5-1 and TRBJ1-1; D may be TRBD1 (6 bases). This CDR3 spans 14 amino acids. Germline loops: CDR1 SGHRS, CDR2 YFSETQ. V was cut by 7 bases and J by 0 bases, with 13 bases left in between.

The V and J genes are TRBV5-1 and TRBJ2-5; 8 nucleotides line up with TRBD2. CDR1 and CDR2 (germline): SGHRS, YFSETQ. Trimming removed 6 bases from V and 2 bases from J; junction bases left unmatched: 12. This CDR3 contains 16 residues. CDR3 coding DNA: TGCGCCAGCAATCCCTTCCAAGGCGGGAGGCAAGAGACCCAGTACTTC. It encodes CASNPFQGGRQETQYF.

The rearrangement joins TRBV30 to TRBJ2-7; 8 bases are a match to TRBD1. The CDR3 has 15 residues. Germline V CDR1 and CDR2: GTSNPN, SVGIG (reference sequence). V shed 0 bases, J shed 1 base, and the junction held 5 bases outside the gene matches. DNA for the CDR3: TGTGCCTGGAGTGTGAGGGACAGGTTATCCTACGAGCAGTACTTC. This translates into CAWSVRDRLSYEQYF.

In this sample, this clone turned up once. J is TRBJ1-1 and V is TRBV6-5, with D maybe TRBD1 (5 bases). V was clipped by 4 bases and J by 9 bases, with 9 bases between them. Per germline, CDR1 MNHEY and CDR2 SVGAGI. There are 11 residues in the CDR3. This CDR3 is CASSFQGKAFF. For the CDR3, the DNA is TGTGCCAGCAGTTTCCAGGGTAAAGCTTTCTTT.

CDR3 amino acids: CATSLGGSGANVLTF. The CDR3 DNA follows: TGTGCCACCAGCTTGGGGGGATCCGGGGCCAACGTCCTGACTTTC. The rearrangement joins TRBV15 to TRBJ2-6, with D tentatively TRBD2 (6 bases). The V gene's germline CDR1 is LNHNV and CDR2 YYDKDF (reference sequence). The V and J ends lost 5 bases and 4 bases respectively, with 12 bases between them. The CDR3 totals 15 residues.

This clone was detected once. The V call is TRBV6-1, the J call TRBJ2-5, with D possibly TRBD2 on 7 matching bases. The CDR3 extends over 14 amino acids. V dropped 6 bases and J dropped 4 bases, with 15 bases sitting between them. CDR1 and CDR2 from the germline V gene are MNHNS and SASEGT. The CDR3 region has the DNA TGTGCCAGCAGACCCACAGGGAGGGGAGAGACCCAGTACTTC. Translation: CASRPTGRGETQYF.

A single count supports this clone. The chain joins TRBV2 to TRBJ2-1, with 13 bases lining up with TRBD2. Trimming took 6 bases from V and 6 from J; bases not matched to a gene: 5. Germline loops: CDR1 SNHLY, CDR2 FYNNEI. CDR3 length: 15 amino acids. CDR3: CASRVGTSGVNEQFF. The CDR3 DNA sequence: TGTGCCAGCAGAGTGGGGACTAGCGGGGTCAATGAGCAGTTCTTC.

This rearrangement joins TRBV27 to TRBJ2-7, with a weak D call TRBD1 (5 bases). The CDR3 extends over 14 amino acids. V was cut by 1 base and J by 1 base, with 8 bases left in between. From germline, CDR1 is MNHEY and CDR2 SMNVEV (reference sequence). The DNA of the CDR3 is TGTGCCAGCAGTTTATATGACAGTTCCTACGAGCAGTACTTC. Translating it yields CASSLYDSSYEQYF.

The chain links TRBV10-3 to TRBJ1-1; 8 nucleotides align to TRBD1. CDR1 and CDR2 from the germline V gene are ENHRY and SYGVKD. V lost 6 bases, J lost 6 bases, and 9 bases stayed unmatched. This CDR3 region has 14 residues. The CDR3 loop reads CAIRGTGTGSEAFF. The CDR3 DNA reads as TGTGCCATCAGGGGGACCGGGACAGGCTCTGAAGCTTTCTTT.

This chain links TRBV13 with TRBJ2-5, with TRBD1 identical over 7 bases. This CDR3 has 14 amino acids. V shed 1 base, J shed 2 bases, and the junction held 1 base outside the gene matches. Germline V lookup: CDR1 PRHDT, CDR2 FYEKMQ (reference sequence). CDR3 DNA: TGTGCCAGCAGCTTAGCGGGACAGCAAGAGACCCAGTACTTC. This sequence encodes CASSLAGQQETQYF.

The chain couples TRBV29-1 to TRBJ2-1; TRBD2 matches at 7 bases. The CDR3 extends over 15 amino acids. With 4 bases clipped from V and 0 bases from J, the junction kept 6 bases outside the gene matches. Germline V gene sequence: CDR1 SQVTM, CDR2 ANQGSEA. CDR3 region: CSVALSGGSYNEQFF. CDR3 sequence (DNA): TGCAGCGTTGCCCTATCGGGGGGCTCCTACAATGAGCAGTTCTTC.